Below, 5 T cell receptor beta chains from the same sample are listed, as sequenced in a study of cytomegalovirus exposure and HLA in healthy donors. This table comes from immunoSEQ multiplex PCR, and its TCRdb copy is limited to in-frame clones, with some not included. The sample includes 110,000 or so clones, approximately 90% of them seen just once. Source material: PBMCs. The receptors derive from a woman aged 18-29 years in good health and CMV-seropositive.

V is TRBV6-1 and J is TRBJ2-1, with 12 bases identical to TRBD2. Germline-derived CDR1 and CDR2 are MNHNS and SASEGT. This CDR3 has 15 residues. V gave up 5 bases and J gave up 8 bases; unmatched junction bases: 7. The CDR3 DNA follows: TGTGCCAGCAGTAGACTAGCGGGAGATGGCGATGAGCAGTTCTTC. This sequence encodes CASSRLAGDGDEQFF.

This clone was seen more than once but under ten times. The chain joins TRBV6-1 to TRBJ1-2, with D perhaps matching TRBD1 (6 bases). V was clipped by 1 base and J by 2 bases, with 8 bases between them. The CDR3 length is 14 residues. The germline V gene has CDR1 MNHNS and CDR2 SASEGT. The CDR3 sequence is CASSEGDKNYGYTF. As DNA, the CDR3 is TGTGCCAGCAGTGAAGGGGACAAAAACTATGGCTACACCTTC.

The chain has TRBV4-2 and TRBJ2-1, with TRBD2 matching over 11 bases. The CDR3 length is 18 residues. Germline trimming cut 1 base from V and 7 bases from J; bases unmatched to any gene: 12. Germline V gene sequence: CDR1 LGHNA, CDR2 YNFKEQ. CDR3 bases: TGTGCCAGCAGCCAAGGTACTAGCGGGAGAGTGGGTGGAAATGAGCAGTTCTTC. Encoded protein: CASSQGTSGRVGGNEQFF.

The chain joins TRBV18 to TRBJ2-2; tentatively, D is TRBD2 (7 bases). The V end was cut by 5 bases, the J end by 0 bases, with 19 bases between. The germline V gene has CDR1 KGHSH and CDR2 LQKENI. The CDR3 is made up of 18 amino acids. The CDR3 sequence is CASSALGGGATNTGELFF. The CDR3 bases are TGTGCCAGCTCAGCCCTGGGGGGGGGCGCGACGAACACCGGGGAGCTGTTTTTT. Based on the CDR3 plus reference TRBV18 and TRBJ2-2, the full variable domain is NAGVMQNPRHLVRRRGQEARLRCSPMKGHSHVYWYRQLPEEGLKFMVYLQKENIIDESGMPKERFSAEFPKEGPSILRIQQVVRGDSAAYFCASSALGGGATNTGELFFGEGSRLTVL.

This chain joins TRBV6-1 and TRBJ2-7; 10 bases line up with TRBD1. This CDR3 has 17 residues. The V segment lost 4 bases and the J segment 6 bases; nucleotides outside the gene matches: 15. Germline lookup yields CDR1 MNHNS and CDR2 SASEGT. The CDR3 nucleotides read TGTGCCAGCAGTGGGGGACCACCGGGACAGGGGTTCGGCGAGCAGTACTTC. Protein: CASSGGPPGQGFGEQYF.